A selection of T cell receptor beta chains follows, all from one sample in a study of blood T cell repertoires in COVID-19. The data were produced by immunoSEQ multiplex PCR, yet TCRdb's version contains in-frame clones alone and is incomplete. This table has some 360,000 clones, 85% to 90% appearing once. What was sequenced was PBMCs or T cells enriched from blood (not recorded which). The receptors shown here come from a woman younger than 45 who had been exposed to COVID-19. Each CDR3 is given with its conserved first and last residue. Fields, in order: D gene, V gene, J gene, CDR3 length, clone size, CDR3 DNA, CDR3 protein. The D gene is left open where the match is weak. Clone size is shown for a subset of rows, as once, few, many or a class of expanded clone.

D gene: TRBD1
V gene: TRBV27
J gene: TRBJ1-2
CDR3 length: 15
clone size: -
CDR3 DNA: TGTGCCAGCAGTACCTCGCCAGGGGGTTACTATGGCTACACCTTC
CDR3 protein: CASSTSPGGYYGYTF

D gene: -
V gene: TRBV7-2
J gene: TRBJ1-1
CDR3 length: 16
clone size: -
CDR3 DNA: TGTGCCAGCAGCTTTGAAGGGAGGAATGTGGACACTGAAGCTTTCTTT
CDR3 protein: CASSFEGRNVDTEAFF

D gene: -
V gene: TRBV11-3
J gene: TRBJ2-1
CDR3 length: 12
clone size: once
CDR3 DNA: TGTGCCAGCAGCTCCGACTTCTATGAGCAGTTCTTC
CDR3 protein: CASSSDFYEQFF

D gene: -
V gene: TRBV3-1/TRBV3-2
J gene: TRBJ1-2
CDR3 length: 15
clone size: -
CDR3 DNA: TGTGCCAGCAGCCAAGATATTGGCGGATCCTATGGCTACACCTTC
CDR3 protein: CASSQDIGGSYGYTF

D gene: TRBD1
V gene: TRBV13
J gene: TRBJ1-2
CDR3 length: 15
clone size: -
CDR3 DNA: TGTGCCAGCAGCCCCGGACAGGGACTTAACTATGGCTACACCTTC
CDR3 protein: CASSPGQGLNYGYTF

D gene: -
V gene: TRBV9
J gene: TRBJ1-1
CDR3 length: 14
clone size: -
CDR3 DNA: TGTGCCAGCAGCGTGGACCCTCGGGGCACTGAAGCTTTCTTT
CDR3 protein: CASSVDPRGTEAFF

D gene: -
V gene: TRBV10-1
J gene: TRBJ2-1
CDR3 length: 15
clone size: -
CDR3 DNA: TGCGCCAGCAGTGATGGCGGTAGCTCCTACAATGAGCAGTTCTTC
CDR3 protein: CASSDGGSSYNEQFF

D gene: -
V gene: TRBV7-3
J gene: TRBJ2-7
CDR3 length: 13
clone size: -
CDR3 DNA: TGTGCCAGCAGCCCCCAGTCCTCCTACGAGCAGTACTTC
CDR3 protein: CASSPQSSYEQYF

D gene: -
V gene: TRBV9
J gene: TRBJ2-4
CDR3 length: 18
clone size: -
CDR3 DNA: TGTGCCAGCAGCGAGCCCCTCCGTCGAGGGTGGGACAAAAACATTCAGTACTTC
CDR3 protein: CASSEPLRRGWDKNIQYF

D gene: TRBD1
V gene: TRBV18
J gene: TRBJ2-5
CDR3 length: 16
clone size: -
CDR3 DNA: TGTGCCAGCTCACACAAACGACAGGGGGACCAAGAGACCCAGTACTTC
CDR3 protein: CASSHKRQGDQETQYF

D gene: -
V gene: TRBV5-5
J gene: TRBJ2-7
CDR3 length: 15
clone size: -
CDR3 DNA: TGTGCCAGCAGCTTGTTAGGGGGAGAGGCCTACGAGCAGTACTTC
CDR3 protein: CASSLLGGEAYEQYF

D gene: -
V gene: TRBV9
J gene: TRBJ1-6
CDR3 length: 14
clone size: once
CDR3 DNA: TGTGCCAGCAGCGTCGGACAGTATAATTCACCCCTCCACTTT
CDR3 protein: CASSVGQYNSPLHF

D gene: -
V gene: TRBV4-2
J gene: TRBJ2-1
CDR3 length: 16
clone size: -
CDR3 DNA: TGTGCCAGCAGCCAAGAGGTAGGGAGCTCCTACAATGAGCAGTTCTTC
CDR3 protein: CASSQEVGSSYNEQFF

D gene: TRBD2
V gene: TRBV27
J gene: TRBJ2-5
CDR3 length: 14
clone size: -
CDR3 DNA: TGTGCCAGCAGGGGAGGGCCCCTCTTGGAGACCCAGTACTTC
CDR3 protein: CASRGGPLLETQYF

D gene: -
V gene: TRBV28
J gene: TRBJ2-3
CDR3 length: 15
clone size: -
CDR3 DNA: TGTGCCAGCAGTCTACACGCCGAGGGCACAGATACGCAGTATTTT
CDR3 protein: CASSLHAEGTDTQYF

D gene: TRBD1
V gene: TRBV27
J gene: TRBJ2-7
CDR3 length: 18
clone size: -
CDR3 DNA: TGTGCCAGCAGTTTATCCGTAGGAAGGGGACAGGGGGTGATAGAGCAGTACTTC
CDR3 protein: CASSLSVGRGQGVIEQYF

D gene: TRBD2
V gene: TRBV2
J gene: TRBJ2-3
CDR3 length: 15
clone size: -
CDR3 DNA: TGTGCCAGCAGTTTCGGGACTAGCGGTACAGATACGCAGTATTTT
CDR3 protein: CASSFGTSGTDTQYF

D gene: -
V gene: TRBV3-1/TRBV3-2
J gene: TRBJ1-4
CDR3 length: 15
clone size: few
CDR3 DNA: TGTGCCAGCAGCCAAGAATCGCCGACAGGAGAAAAACTGTTTTTT
CDR3 protein: CASSQESPTGEKLFF

D gene: TRBD1
V gene: TRBV6-5
J gene: TRBJ1-4
CDR3 length: 14
clone size: once
CDR3 DNA: TGTGCCAGCAGCCGGACAGGCAATAATGAAAAACTGTTTTTT
CDR3 protein: CASSRTGNNEKLFF

D gene: -
V gene: TRBV11-2
J gene: TRBJ1-3
CDR3 length: 15
clone size: few
CDR3 DNA: TGTGCCAGCAGCTTAGATAAGTCCCCCGGGGACACCATATATTTT
CDR3 protein: CASSLDKSPGDTIYF

D gene: TRBD2
V gene: TRBV2
J gene: TRBJ2-7
CDR3 length: 16
clone size: -
CDR3 DNA: TGTGCCAGCAGTTCTGGACTAGCGGGTCCCTCCTACGAGCAGTACTTC
CDR3 protein: CASSSGLAGPSYEQYF

D gene: -
V gene: TRBV14
J gene: TRBJ2-7
CDR3 length: 15
clone size: -
CDR3 DNA: TGTGCCAGCAGCCAGGGCAGAGACCGCTCTACGAGCAAGTACTTC
CDR3 protein: CASSQGRDRSTSKYF

D gene: -
V gene: TRBV28
J gene: TRBJ2-3
CDR3 length: 10
clone size: -
CDR3 DNA: TGTGCTACTTTCGGGAATACGCAGTATTTT
CDR3 protein: CATFGNTQYF

D gene: -
V gene: TRBV15
J gene: TRBJ2-3
CDR3 length: 16
clone size: -
CDR3 DNA: TGTGCCACCAGCAGTTTGGTAGGGGCGAGCACAGATACGCAGTATTTT
CDR3 protein: CATSSLVGASTDTQYF

D gene: -
V gene: TRBV18
J gene: TRBJ1-3
CDR3 length: 14
clone size: -
CDR3 DNA: TGTGCCAGCTCACCCGTCAGCTCTGGAAACACCATATATTTT
CDR3 protein: CASSPVSSGNTIYF

D gene: TRBD1
V gene: TRBV2
J gene: TRBJ2-3
CDR3 length: 15
clone size: -
CDR3 DNA: TGTGCCAGCGGGTCGACAGGGTGGAGCACAGATACGCAGTATTTT
CDR3 protein: CASGSTGWSTDTQYF

D gene: -
V gene: TRBV13
J gene: TRBJ1-1
CDR3 length: 14
clone size: -
CDR3 DNA: TGTGCCAGCAGCCCCGAAGGGGGGAACACTGAAGCTTTCTTT
CDR3 protein: CASSPEGGNTEAFF

D gene: -
V gene: TRBV6-5
J gene: TRBJ1-5
CDR3 length: 11
clone size: -
CDR3 DNA: TGTGCCAGCTCCACAAATCAGCCCCAGCATTTT
CDR3 protein: CASSTNQPQHF

D gene: TRBD1
V gene: TRBV12-5
J gene: TRBJ1-5
CDR3 length: 17
clone size: -
CDR3 DNA: TGTGCTAGTGGCCAACCCACAGGGGGCGCGGGCAATCAGCCCCAGCATTTT
CDR3 protein: CASGQPTGGAGNQPQHF

D gene: TRBD2
V gene: TRBV14
J gene: TRBJ2-1
CDR3 length: 18
clone size: -
CDR3 DNA: TGTGCCAGCAGCCTAAGCGGGATAGACACCAGCTCCTACAATGAGCAGTTCTTC
CDR3 protein: CASSLSGIDTSSYNEQFF